The rows below give T cell receptor beta chains drawn from one sample of a study of beta chain features in type 1 diabetes. Profiled with immunoSEQ multiplex PCR; TCRdb holds only in-frame clones, not every one. This table holds 50,000 to 70,000 clones, approximately 52% found once. Source material: Tregs from blood. These receptors were collected from a woman aged 40 to 50 with type 1 diabetes. Each CDR3 is given with its conserved first and last residue. Fields, in order: clone size, V gene, J gene, D gene, CDR3 protein, CDR3 DNA. D genes are given only for firm matches. A clone size is listed for some rows: how often the clone was seen (once, few, many), or a class if it is expanded.

size: few
V: TRBV28
J: TRBJ1-4
D: .
CDR3: CASSPPVNEKLFF
DNA: TGTGCCAGCAGTCCCCCGGTGAATGAAAAACTGTTTTTT

size: .
V: TRBV20-1
J: TRBJ2-7
D: .
CDR3: CSASRYYEQYF
DNA: TGCAGTGCTAGTCGCTACTACGAGCAGTACTTC

size: .
V: TRBV28
J: TRBJ1-2
D: .
CDR3: CASSLGDRRFYGYTF
DNA: TGTGCCAGCAGCCTTGGCGACAGGCGCTTCTATGGCTACACCTTC

size: .
V: TRBV2
J: TRBJ1-2
D: .
CDR3: CASSDGASYGYTF
DNA: TGTGCCAGCAGTGATGGGGCTAGCTATGGCTACACCTTC

size: .
V: TRBV27
J: TRBJ2-4
D: TRBD2
CDR3: CASSPRGGRQKNIQYF
DNA: TGTGCCAGCAGTCCCCGGGGCGGGAGGCAGAAAAACATTCAGTACTTC

size: few
V: TRBV5-4
J: TRBJ2-1
D: .
CDR3: CASSYALDNEQFF
DNA: TGTGCCAGCAGCTATGCACTTGACAATGAGCAGTTCTTC

size: few
V: TRBV7-2
J: TRBJ2-3
D: .
CDR3: CASSLNVAQGGTQYF
DNA: TGTGCCAGCAGCTTAAATGTAGCCCAGGGTGGTACGCAGTATTTT

size: few
V: TRBV5-1
J: TRBJ1-5
D: .
CDR3: CASYREPDQPQHF
DNA: TGCGCCAGCTACAGGGAACCAGATCAGCCCCAGCATTTT

size: .
V: TRBV7-2
J: TRBJ2-7
D: TRBD1
CDR3: CASSLRGGRFYEQYF
DNA: TGTGCCAGCAGCTTAAGAGGGGGCCGGTTCTACGAGCAGTACTTC

size: .
V: TRBV2
J: TRBJ2-1
D: .
CDR3: CASRPVSRLGEQFF
DNA: TGTGCCAGCAGACCGGTTTCCCGACTCGGGGAGCAGTTCTTC

size: .
V: TRBV9
J: TRBJ1-2
D: TRBD1
CDR3: CASSAWDRGHYGYTF
DNA: TGTGCCAGCAGCGCCTGGGACAGGGGGCACTATGGCTACACCTTC

size: .
V: TRBV28
J: TRBJ2-5
D: TRBD2
CDR3: CASSLAGQRQETQYF
DNA: TGTGCCAGCAGCCTAGCGGGACAGAGACAAGAGACCCAGTACTTC

size: few
V: TRBV10-3
J: TRBJ1-6
D: TRBD1
CDR3: CAISESGQGNSPLHF
DNA: TGTGCCATCAGTGAGTCGGGACAGGGGAATTCACCCCTCCACTTT

size: .
V: TRBV27
J: TRBJ2-1
D: .
CDR3: CASTWSRPSYNEQFF
DNA: TGTGCCAGCACTTGGTCCAGGCCCTCCTACAATGAGCAGTTCTTC

size: .
V: TRBV28
J: TRBJ1-1
D: TRBD1
CDR3: CASSLWGDRGFTGRNTEAFF
DNA: TGTGCCAGCAGTTTATGGGGGGACAGGGGGTTTACTGGGAGGAACACTGAAGCTTTCTTT

size: few
V: TRBV7-2
J: TRBJ2-1
D: .
CDR3: CASSPRLNEQFF
DNA: TGTGCCAGCAGCCCGAGACTCAATGAGCAGTTCTTC

size: .
V: TRBV5-4
J: TRBJ2-5
D: .
CDR3: CASSTPRDPALQTQYF
DNA: TGTGCCAGCAGCACACCGCGGGACCCAGCATTGCAGACCCAGTACTTC

size: .
V: TRBV9
J: TRBJ1-5
D: .
CDR3: CASSVGSSNQPQHF
DNA: TGTGCCAGCAGCGTAGGCAGTAGCAATCAGCCCCAGCATTTT

size: few
V: TRBV28
J: TRBJ1-2
D: .
CDR3: CASSSPGGLNYGYTF
DNA: TGTGCCAGCAGTTCTCCGGGAGGCCTTAACTATGGCTACACCTTC

size: .
V: TRBV27
J: TRBJ2-1
D: .
CDR3: CASYSLNAGEQFF
DNA: TGTGCCTCCTACAGCTTAAATGCGGGGGAGCAGTTCTTC

size: .
V: TRBV7-9
J: TRBJ2-7
D: .
CDR3: CASSLREMAYEQYF
DNA: TGTGCCAGCAGCCTACGCGAGATGGCCTACGAGCAGTACTTC

size: .
V: TRBV4-3
J: TRBJ1-4
D: .
CDR3: CASSQNAGPNEKLFF
DNA: TGCGCCAGCAGCCAAAACGCAGGCCCTAATGAAAAACTGTTTTTT

size: once
V: TRBV30
J: TRBJ2-2
D: .
CDR3: CAWSLILSGRTGELFF
DNA: TGTGCCTGGAGCCTAATCCTCTCCGGTCGGACCGGGGAGCTGTTTTTT

size: .
V: TRBV7-8
J: TRBJ2-3
D: .
CDR3: CASSLRGGGATDTQYF
DNA: TGTGCCAGCAGTTTAAGGGGCGGGGGCGCGACAGATACGCAGTATTTT

size: many
V: TRBV7-2
J: TRBJ1-1
D: .
CDR3: CASSFRQSREAFF
DNA: TGTGCCAGCAGCTTTAGACAGTCCCGTGAAGCTTTCTTT

size: .
V: TRBV18
J: TRBJ2-7
D: TRBD1
CDR3: CASSPLSRQGSEQYF
DNA: TGTGCCAGCTCACCACTTAGCCGACAGGGGTCCGAGCAGTACTTC

size: once
V: TRBV6-1
J: TRBJ2-1
D: .
CDR3: CASRFAGGNEQFF
DNA: TGTGCCAGCCGTTTTGCCGGGGGCAATGAGCAGTTCTTC

size: .
V: TRBV7-2
J: TRBJ2-1
D: TRBD2
CDR3: CASSLMRGLEDNEQFF
DNA: TGTGCCAGCAGCCTTATGAGGGGACTAGAAGACAATGAGCAGTTCTTC

size: .
V: TRBV5-1
J: TRBJ2-5
D: .
CDR3: CASSSGRGGETQYF
DNA: TGCGCCAGCAGCTCCGGACGTGGAGGGGAGACCCAGTACTTC

size: .
V: TRBV5-4
J: TRBJ2-2
D: .
CDR3: CASSEQNTGELFF
DNA: TGTGCCAGCAGCGAACAGAACACCGGGGAGCTGTTTTTT

size: once
V: TRBV15
J: TRBJ2-1
D: TRBD2
CDR3: CATSSQVAGANEQFF
DNA: TGTGCCACCAGCAGTCAGGTAGCGGGAGCAAATGAGCAGTTCTTC

size: .
V: TRBV18
J: TRBJ1-1
D: .
CDR3: CASSPVSGLSTRGHTEAFF
DNA: TGTGCCAGCTCACCAGTCAGCGGGTTATCAACCCGAGGACACACTGAAGCTTTCTTT

size: few
V: TRBV18
J: TRBJ2-1
D: TRBD2
CDR3: CASSPSLAGDHEQFF
DNA: TGTGCCAGCTCCCCGTCGCTAGCGGGAGACCATGAGCAGTTCTTC

size: .
V: TRBV4-2
J: TRBJ2-3
D: TRBD1
CDR3: CASSQDLQGPLTDTQYF
DNA: TGTGCCAGCAGCCAAGACCTACAGGGGCCCCTCACAGATACGCAGTATTTT

size: .
V: TRBV9
J: TRBJ2-3
D: .
CDR3: CASSVQRTSTDTQYF
DNA: TGTGCCAGCAGCGTACAGCGGACTAGCACAGATACGCAGTATTTT